This TCR beta chain was sequenced for a study of T cells after yellow fever vaccination. CDR3 size: 15 residues. CDR1 is SEHNR, CDR2 FQNEAQ, per germline (reference sequence). Trimming removed 1 base from V and 3 bases from J, with 13 bases in between. TCRdb itself ran the 5' RACE reads through MiXCR, one entry per CDR3 protein. The repertoire holds 230,000 or so distinct CDR3 sequences, with around 6.7% as singletons. The gene calls are TRBV7-9 and TRBJ2-7; a weak D match, TRBD1 (5 bases). The source of this sequence is a young man who received the YFV17D yellow fever vaccine. Sequenced material: CD4+ T cells sorted from PBMCs, taken on the day of the yellow fever booster vaccination. The DNA of the CDR3 is TGTGCCAGCAGCTTAGAGGTTGGGGCCTACTACGAGCAGTACTTC. Protein: CASSLEVGAYYEQYF.